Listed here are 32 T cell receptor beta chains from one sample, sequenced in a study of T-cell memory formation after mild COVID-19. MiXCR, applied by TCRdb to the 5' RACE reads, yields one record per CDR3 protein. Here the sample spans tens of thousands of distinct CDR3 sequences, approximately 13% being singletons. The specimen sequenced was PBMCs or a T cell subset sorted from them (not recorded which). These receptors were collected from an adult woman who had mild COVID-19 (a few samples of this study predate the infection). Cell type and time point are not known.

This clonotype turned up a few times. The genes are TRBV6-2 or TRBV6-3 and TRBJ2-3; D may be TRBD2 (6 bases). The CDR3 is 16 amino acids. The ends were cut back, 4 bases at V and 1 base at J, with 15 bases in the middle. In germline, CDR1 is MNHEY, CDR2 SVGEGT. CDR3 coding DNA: TGTGCCAGCAGTTCCCCCCCGGGAGCGGGCACAGATACGCAGTATTTT. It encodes CASSSPPGAGTDTQYF.

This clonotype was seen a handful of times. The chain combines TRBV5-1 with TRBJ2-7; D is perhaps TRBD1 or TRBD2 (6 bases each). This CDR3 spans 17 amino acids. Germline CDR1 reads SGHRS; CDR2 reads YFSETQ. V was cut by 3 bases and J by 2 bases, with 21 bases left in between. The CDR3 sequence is CASSSHGGLAAAYEQYF. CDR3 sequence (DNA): TGCGCCAGCAGCTCCCATGGGGGGCTAGCCGCGGCCTACGAGCAGTACTTC.

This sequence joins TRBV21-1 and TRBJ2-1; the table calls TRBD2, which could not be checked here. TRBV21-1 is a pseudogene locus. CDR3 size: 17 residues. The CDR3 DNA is TGTGCCAGCAGCAAAGGAGTCCGGGGAAGGTCCTACAATGAGCAGTTCTTC. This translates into CASSKGVRGRSYNEQFF.

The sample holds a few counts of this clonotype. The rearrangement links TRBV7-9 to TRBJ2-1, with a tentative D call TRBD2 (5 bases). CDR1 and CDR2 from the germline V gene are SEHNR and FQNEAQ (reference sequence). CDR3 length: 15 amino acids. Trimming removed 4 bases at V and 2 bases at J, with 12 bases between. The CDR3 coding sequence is TGTGCCAGCAGCTCCATCGTGGGAGCCTACAATGAGCAGTTCTTC. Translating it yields CASSSIVGAYNEQFF.

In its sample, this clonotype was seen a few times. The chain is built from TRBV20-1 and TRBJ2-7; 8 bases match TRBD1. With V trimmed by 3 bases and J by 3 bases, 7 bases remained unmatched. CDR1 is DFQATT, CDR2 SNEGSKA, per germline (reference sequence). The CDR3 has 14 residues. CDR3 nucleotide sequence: TGCAGTGCTAGGGGGACAGGATACATCTACGAGCAGTACTTC. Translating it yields CSARGTGYIYEQYF.

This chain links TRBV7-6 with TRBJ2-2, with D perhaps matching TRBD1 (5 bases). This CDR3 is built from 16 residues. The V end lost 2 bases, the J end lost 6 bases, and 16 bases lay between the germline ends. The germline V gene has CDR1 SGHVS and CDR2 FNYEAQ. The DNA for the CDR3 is TGTGCCAGCAGCTTATCATGGGGCAGGGCCCCCGGGGAGCTGTTTTTT. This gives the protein CASSLSWGRAPGELFF.

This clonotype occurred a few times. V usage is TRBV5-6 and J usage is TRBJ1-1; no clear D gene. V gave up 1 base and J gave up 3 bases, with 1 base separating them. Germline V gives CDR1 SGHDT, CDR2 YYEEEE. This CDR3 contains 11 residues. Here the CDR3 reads CASSLHTEAFF. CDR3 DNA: TGTGCCAGCAGCTTGCACACTGAAGCTTTCTTT.

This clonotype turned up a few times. The CDR3 is CASSLTSGADTQYF. Here the CDR3 DNA reads TGTGCCAGCAGTTTGACTAGCGGCGCCGATACGCAGTATTTT. The chain employs TRBV12-3 or TRBV12-4 and TRBJ2-3, with 9 bases lining up with TRBD2. This CDR3 has 14 residues. J lost 6 bases, V lost 3 bases, and 4 bases had no gene match.

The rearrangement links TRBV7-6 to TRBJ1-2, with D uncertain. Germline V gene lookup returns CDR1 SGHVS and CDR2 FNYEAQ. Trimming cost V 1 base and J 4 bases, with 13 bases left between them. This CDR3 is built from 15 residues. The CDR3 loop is CASSLGANSPYGYTF. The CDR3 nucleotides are TGTGCCAGCAGCTTAGGGGCAAACTCCCCCTATGGCTACACCTTC.

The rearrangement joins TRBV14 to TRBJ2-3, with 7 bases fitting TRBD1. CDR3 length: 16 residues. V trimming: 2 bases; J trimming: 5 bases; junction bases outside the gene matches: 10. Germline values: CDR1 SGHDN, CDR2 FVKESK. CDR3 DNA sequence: TGTGCCAGCAGCCAAATACAGGGGACGCCGGTAGATACGCAGTATTTT. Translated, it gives CASSQIQGTPVDTQYF.

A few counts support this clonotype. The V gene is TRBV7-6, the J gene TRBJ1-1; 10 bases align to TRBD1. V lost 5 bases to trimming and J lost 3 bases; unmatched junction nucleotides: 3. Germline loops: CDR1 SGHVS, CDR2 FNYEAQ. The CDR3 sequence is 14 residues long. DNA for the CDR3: TGTGCCAGCAGCCCCGGACAGGGGGACACTGAAGCTTTCTTT. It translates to CASSPGQGDTEAFF. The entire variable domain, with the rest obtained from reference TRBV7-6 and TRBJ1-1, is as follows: GAGVSQSPRYKVTKRGQDVALRCDPISGHVSLYWYRQALGQGPEFLTYFNYEAQQDKSGLPNDRFSAERPEGSISTLTIQRTEQRDSAMYRCASSPGQGDTEAFFGQGTRLTVV.

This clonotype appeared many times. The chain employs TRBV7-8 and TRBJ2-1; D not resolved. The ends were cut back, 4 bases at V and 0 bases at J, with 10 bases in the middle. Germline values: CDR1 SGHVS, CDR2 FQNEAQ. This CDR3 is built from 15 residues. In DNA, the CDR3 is TGTGCCAGCAGCTCACCGGCAAGCTCCTACAATGAGCAGTTCTTC. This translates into CASSSPASSYNEQFF. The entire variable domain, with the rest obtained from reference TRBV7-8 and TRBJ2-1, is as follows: GAGVSQSPRYKVAKRGQDVALRCDPISGHVSLFWYQQALGQGPEFLTYFQNEAQLDKSGLPSDRFFAERPEGSVSTLKIQRTQQEDSAVYLCASSSPASSYNEQFFGPGTRLTVL.

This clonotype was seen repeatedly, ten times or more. The CDR3 is CASTGAGTSGEPYQETQYF. CDR3 in DNA: TGTGCCAGTACTGGAGCGGGGACTAGCGGGGAACCGTACCAAGAGACCCAGTACTTC. The V call is TRBV6-1, the J call TRBJ2-5, with 13 bases fitting TRBD2. This CDR3 is 19 amino acids long. V trimming: 9 bases; J trimming: 0 bases; junction bases outside the gene matches: 16. CDR1 and CDR2 (germline): MNHNS, SASEGT.

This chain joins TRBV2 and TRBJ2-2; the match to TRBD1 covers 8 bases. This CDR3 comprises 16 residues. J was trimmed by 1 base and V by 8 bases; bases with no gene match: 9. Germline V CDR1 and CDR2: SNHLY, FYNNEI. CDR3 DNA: TGTGCCAGCCTTTTTTCAGGACAGGGGAACACCGGGGAGCTGTTTTTT. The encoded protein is CASLFSGQGNTGELFF. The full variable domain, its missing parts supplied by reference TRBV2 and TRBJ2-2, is EPEVTQTPSHQVTQMGQEVILRCVPISNHLYFYWYRQILGQKVEFLVSFYNNEISEKSEIFDDQFSVERPDGSNFTLKIRSTKLEDSAMYFCASLFSGQGNTGELFFGEGSRLTVL.

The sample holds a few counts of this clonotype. The CDR3 coding sequence is TGCAGTGCTAGAGGGGGGACATTCTACGAGCAGTACTTC. Its translation is CSARGGTFYEQYF. The V gene is TRBV20-1, the J gene TRBJ2-7; possibly TRBD1 for D (6 bases). V dropped 1 base and J dropped 3 bases, with 10 bases sitting between them. The CDR3 consists of 13 residues. Germline V gene lookup returns CDR1 DFQATT and CDR2 SNEGSKA (reference sequence).

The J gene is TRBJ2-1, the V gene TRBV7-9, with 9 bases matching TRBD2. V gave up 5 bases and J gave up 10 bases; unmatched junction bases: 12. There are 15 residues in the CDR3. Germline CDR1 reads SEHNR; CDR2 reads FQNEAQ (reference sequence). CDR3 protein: CASSHGTSITDEQFF. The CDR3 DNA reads TGTGCCAGCAGCCACGGGACTAGCATAACGGACGAGCAGTTCTTC.

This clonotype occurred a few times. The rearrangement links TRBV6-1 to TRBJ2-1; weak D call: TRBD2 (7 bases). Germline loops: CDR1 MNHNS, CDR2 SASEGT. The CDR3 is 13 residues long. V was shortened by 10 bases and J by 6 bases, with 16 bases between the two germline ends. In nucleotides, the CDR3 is TGTGCCATCCGGGGGGCAGCCCCCAATGAGCAGTTCTTC. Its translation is CAIRGAAPNEQFF.

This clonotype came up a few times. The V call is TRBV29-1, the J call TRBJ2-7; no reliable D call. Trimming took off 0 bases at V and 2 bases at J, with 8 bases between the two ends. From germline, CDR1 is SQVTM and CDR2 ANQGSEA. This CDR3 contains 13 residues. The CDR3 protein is CSVEENRAYEQYF. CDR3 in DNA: TGCAGCGTTGAAGAGAACAGAGCCTACGAGCAGTACTTC.

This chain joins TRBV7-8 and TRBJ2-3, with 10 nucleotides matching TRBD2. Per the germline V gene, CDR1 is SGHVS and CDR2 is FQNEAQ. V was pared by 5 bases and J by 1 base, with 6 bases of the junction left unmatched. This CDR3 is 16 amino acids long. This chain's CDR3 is CASSQSGLAGTDTQYF. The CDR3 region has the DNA TGTGCCAGCAGCCAATCCGGACTAGCGGGCACAGATACGCAGTATTTT.

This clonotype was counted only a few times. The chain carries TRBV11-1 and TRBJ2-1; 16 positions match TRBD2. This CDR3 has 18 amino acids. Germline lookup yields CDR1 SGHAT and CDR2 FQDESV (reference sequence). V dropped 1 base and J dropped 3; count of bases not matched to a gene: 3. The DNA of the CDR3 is TGTGCCAGCAGCTTAGTGGGACTAGCGGGAGGGCACTACAATGAGCAGTTCTTC. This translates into CASSLVGLAGGHYNEQFF. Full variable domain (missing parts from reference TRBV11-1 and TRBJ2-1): EAEVAQSPRYKITEKSQAVAFWCDPISGHATLYWYRQILGQGPELLVQFQDESVVDDSQLPKDRFSAERLKGVDSTLKIQPAELGDSAMYLCASSLVGLAGGHYNEQFFGPGTRLTVL.

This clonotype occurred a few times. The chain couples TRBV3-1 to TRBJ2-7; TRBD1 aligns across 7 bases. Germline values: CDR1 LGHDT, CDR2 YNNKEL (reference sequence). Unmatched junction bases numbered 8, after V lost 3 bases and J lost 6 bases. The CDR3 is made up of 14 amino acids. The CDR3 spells CASSHRTGGGEQYF. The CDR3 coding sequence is TGTGCCAGCAGCCACAGGACAGGTGGTGGCGAGCAGTACTTC.

The CDR3 is CATTEGGYNEQFF. The CDR3 nucleotides are TGTGCCACCACGGAGGGGGGTTACAATGAGCAGTTCTTC. The genes are TRBV24-1 and TRBJ2-1; possibly TRBD1 or TRBD2 for D (6 bases each). The germline V gene encodes CDR1 KGHDR and CDR2 SFDVKD. V dropped 8 bases and J dropped 4 bases, with 11 bases sitting between them. This CDR3 has 13 residues.

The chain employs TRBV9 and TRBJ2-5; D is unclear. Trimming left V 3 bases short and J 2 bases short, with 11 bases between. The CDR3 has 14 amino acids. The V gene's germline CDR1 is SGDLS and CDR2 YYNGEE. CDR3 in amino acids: CASSDQRNQETQYF. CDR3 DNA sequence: TGTGCCAGCAGCGACCAAAGGAATCAAGAGACCCAGTACTTC. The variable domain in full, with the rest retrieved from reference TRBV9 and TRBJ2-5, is DSGVTQTPKHLITATGQRVTLRCSPRSGDLSVYWYQQSLDQGLQFLIQYYNGEERAKGNILERFSAQQFPDLHSELNLSSLELGDSALYFCASSDQRNQETQYFGPGTRLLVL.

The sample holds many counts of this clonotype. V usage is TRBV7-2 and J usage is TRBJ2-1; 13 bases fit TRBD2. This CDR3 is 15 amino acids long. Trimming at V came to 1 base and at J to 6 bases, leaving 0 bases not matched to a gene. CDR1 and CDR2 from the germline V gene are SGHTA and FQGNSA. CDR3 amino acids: CASSLGLAGGNEQFF. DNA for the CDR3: TGTGCCAGCAGCTTAGGACTAGCGGGGGGCAATGAGCAGTTCTTC.

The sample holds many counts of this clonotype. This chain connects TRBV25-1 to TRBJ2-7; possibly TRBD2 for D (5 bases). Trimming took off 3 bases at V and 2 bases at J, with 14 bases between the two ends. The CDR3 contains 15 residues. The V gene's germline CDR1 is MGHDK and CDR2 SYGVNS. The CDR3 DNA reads TGTGCCAGCAGTGAGGGGAACGGAGGCCCCTACGAGCAGTACTTC. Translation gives CASSEGNGGPYEQYF.

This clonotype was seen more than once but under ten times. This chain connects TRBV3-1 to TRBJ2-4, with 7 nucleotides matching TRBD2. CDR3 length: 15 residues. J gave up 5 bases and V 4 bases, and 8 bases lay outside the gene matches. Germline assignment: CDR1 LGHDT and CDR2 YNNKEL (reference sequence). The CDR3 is CASSPSRLAENIQYF. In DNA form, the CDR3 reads TGTGCCAGCAGCCCCTCGCGGCTAGCGGAAAACATTCAGTACTTC.

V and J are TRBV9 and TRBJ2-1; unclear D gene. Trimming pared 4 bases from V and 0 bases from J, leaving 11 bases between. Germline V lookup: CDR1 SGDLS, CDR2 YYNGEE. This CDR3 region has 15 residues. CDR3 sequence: CASSPTPSSYNEQFF. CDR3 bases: TGTGCCAGCAGCCCCACGCCCAGCTCCTACAATGAGCAGTTCTTC.

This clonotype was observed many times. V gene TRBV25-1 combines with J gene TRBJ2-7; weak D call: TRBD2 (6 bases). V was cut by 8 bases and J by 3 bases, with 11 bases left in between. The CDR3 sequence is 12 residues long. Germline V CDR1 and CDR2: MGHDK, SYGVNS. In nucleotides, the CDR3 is TGTGCCAGCGGGGGGATGGGCTACGAGCAGTACTTC. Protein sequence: CASGGMGYEQYF.

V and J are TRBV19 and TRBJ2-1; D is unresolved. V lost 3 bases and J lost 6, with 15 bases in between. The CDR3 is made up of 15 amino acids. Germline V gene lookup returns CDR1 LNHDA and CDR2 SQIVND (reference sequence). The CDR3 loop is CASSMSIGPRNEQFF. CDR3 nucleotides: TGTGCCAGTAGTATGTCGATCGGACCCCGCAATGAGCAGTTCTTC.

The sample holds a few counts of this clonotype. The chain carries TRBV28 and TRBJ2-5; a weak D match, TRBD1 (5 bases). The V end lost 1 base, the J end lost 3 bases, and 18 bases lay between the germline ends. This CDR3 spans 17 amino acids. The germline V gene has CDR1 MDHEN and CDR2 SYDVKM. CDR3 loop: CASSLFPRSGAKETQYF. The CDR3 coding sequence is TGTGCCAGCAGTTTATTCCCTAGAAGTGGGGCTAAAGAGACCCAGTACTTC.

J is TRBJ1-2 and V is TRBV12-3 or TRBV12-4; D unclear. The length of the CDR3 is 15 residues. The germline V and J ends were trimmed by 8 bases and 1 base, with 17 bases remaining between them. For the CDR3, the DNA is TGTGCCAGCTATCCTAGTGGGGAGGGTAACTATGGCTACACCTTC. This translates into CASYPSGEGNYGYTF.

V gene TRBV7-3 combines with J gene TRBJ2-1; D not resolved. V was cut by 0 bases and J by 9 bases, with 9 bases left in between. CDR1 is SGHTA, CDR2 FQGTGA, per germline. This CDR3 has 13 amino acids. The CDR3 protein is CASSLTMSREQFF. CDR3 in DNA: TGTGCCAGCAGCTTAACGATGAGTCGTGAGCAGTTCTTC. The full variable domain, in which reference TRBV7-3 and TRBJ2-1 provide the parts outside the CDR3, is GAGVSQTPSNKVTEKGKYVELRCDPISGHTALYWYRQSLGQGPEFLIYFQGTGAADDSGLPNDRFFAVRPEGSVSTLKIQRTERGDSAVYLCASSLTMSREQFFGPGTRLTVL.